This T cell receptor (beta chain) was documented in a study of somatic mutations in cytotoxic T cells in rheumatoid arthritis (dated by TCRdb to the late 2010s). About the study as a whole: Right after diagnosis and prior to the start of any treatment, about 29 ml EDTA of peripheral blood was drawn from patients. Sorted V beta1+ cells also underwent TCRB sequencing, and some V beta antibody-stained T-cell populations were flow-sorted at nearly 100% purity on a FACSAria II or Sony SH800. To characterize clonality, the study used TCRB deep sequencing while asking whether somatic mutations are carried by expanded CD8+ T-cell clones in newly diagnosed, untreated rheumatoid arthritis. A total of 55 to 75 rheumatoid arthritis patients and under 25 healthy controls underwent TCRB deep sequencing. The median ages of the patient and control groups were essentially identical. Broad study findings and their caveats: The antigen targets of the expanded CD8+ clones were unknown, and absence from virus-specific databases did not rule out viral specificity. The slight TRBV07 underrepresentation in patients was not adjusted for multiple comparisons. In patients, CD8+ clonality rose with age (Spearman r ~ 0.53), which was not the case in healthy controls. In about an eighth of the roughly 65 patients, more than 20% of CD8+ cells belonged to the largest CD8+ clone, while several identical CD8+ TCRB sequences were shared between blood and synovial fluid. Rheumatoid arthritis patients and age-matched healthy controls did not significantly differ in CD8+ T-cell clonality.

The trim is 6 bases for V and 4 bases for J, with a gap of 13 bases between the germline ends. CDR1 SGHNT and CDR2 YYREEE are derived from the germline V gene (reference sequence). The CDR3 starts with the cysteine, ends with the phenylalanine, and has 13 residues. The entry retains the CDR3 DNA only, 39 bases that are in frame from base 1. About this clone: The antigen it recognizes is unknown. No quality values exist for individual bases; no much larger clone is one base distant.

TCRB CDR3 sequencing used the immunoSEQ assay on genomic DNA. From the authors' description of their analysis: Patient CD8+ clones larger than 1% were compared against published virus-specific TCRB sequences, and only a few matched. Analyses were restricted to productive TCRB rearrangements. A clone was defined by a unique TCRB CDR3 sequence, and clonality was computed as a productive clonality index based on Shannon entropy. Repertoire overlap between two samples was calculated from the template counts of each clone relative to total templates per sample. Flow cytometry-measured V-gene usage correlated with V-gene usage from TCRB sequencing, with a Spearman r of about 0.65. Drawn from immuneACCESS, this table holds only the in-frame rearrangements with V and J called that TCRdb kept. Clones are partly lost; checked studies trace under half to an unresolved V gene and leave the rest unexplained. That table is the source of V, J and clone size, and D and trimming were worked out from the DNA. The sample contains approximately 13,000 clones, roughly three quarters of them found a single time. The ten largest clones represent roughly 7% of the sample.

CD4+ and CD8+ cells were isolated by positive magnetic bead selection on an AutoMACS, and purity was checked by flow cytometry. A TCR V beta antibody panel was used in flow cytometry to screen first for clonal expansions, which were then characterized by TCRB deep sequencing of sorted CD8+ fractions. Peripheral blood mononuclear cells were isolated by Ficoll-Paque PLUS density gradient separation. DNA from CD4-enriched, CD8-enriched or PBMC samples was extracted using Nucleospin Tissue or Tissue XS kits and then quantified on a Qubit 2.0 fluorometer. Sequenced material: CD8+ T cells sorted from blood. The sequence is built from TRBV5-4 and TRBJ1-2; TRBD1 is a possible D gene, resting on 5 matching bases. The sequence derives from an adult with rheumatoid arthritis. The CDR3 protein is CASTPGDSYGYTF. The DNA is as follows: TGTGCCAGCACCCCGGGGGATTCCTATGGCTACACCTTC.